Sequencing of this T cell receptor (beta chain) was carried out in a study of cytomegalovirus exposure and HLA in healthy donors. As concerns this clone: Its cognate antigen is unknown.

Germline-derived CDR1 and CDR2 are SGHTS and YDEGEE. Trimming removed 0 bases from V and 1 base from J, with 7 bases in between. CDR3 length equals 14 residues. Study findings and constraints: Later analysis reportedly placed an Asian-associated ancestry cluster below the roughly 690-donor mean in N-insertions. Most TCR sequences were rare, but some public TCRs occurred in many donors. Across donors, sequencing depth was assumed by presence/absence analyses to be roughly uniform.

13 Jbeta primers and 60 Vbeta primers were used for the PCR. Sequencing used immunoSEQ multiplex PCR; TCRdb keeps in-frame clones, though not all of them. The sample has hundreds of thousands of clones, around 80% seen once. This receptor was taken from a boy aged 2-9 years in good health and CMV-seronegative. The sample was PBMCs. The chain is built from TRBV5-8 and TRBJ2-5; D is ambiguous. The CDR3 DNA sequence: TGTGCCAGCAGCTTGGCTCAGTCCCAAGAGACCCAGTACTTC. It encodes CASSLAQSQETQYF.